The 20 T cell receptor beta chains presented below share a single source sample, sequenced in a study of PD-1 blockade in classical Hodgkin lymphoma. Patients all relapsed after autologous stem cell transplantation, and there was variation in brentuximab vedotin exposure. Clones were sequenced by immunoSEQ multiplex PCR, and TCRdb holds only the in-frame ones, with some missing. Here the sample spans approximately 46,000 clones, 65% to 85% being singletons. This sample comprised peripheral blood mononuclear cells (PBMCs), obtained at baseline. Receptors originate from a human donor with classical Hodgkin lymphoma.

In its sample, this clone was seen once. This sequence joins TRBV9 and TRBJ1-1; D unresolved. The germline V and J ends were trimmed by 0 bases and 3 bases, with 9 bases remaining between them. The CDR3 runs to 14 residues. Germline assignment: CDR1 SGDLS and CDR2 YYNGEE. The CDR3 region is CASSVDGFYTEAFF. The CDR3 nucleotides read TGTGCCAGCAGCGTAGACGGTTTTTACACTGAAGCTTTCTTT.

CDR3 coding DNA: TGTGCCAGCAGCGTAGGGGTCCCGCCAGATACGCAGTATTTT. Protein: CASSVGVPPDTQYF. The gene calls are TRBV9 and TRBJ2-3; no clear D. Trimming removed 0 bases at V and 4 bases at J, with 9 bases between. The germline gives CDR1 SGDLS, CDR2 YYNGEE. CDR3 size: 14 residues.

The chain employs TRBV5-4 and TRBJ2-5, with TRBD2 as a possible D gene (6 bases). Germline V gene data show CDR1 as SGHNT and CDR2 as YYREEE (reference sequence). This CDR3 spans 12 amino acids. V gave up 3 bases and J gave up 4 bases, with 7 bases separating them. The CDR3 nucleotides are TGTGCCAGCAGCTGGGGAGGAGAGACCCAGTACTTC. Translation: CASSWGGETQYF.

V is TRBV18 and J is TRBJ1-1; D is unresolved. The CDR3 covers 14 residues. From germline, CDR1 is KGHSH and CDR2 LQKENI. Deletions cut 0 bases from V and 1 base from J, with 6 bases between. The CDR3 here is CASSPPRENTEAFF. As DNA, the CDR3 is TGTGCCAGCTCACCACCCCGGGAGAACACTGAAGCTTTCTTT.

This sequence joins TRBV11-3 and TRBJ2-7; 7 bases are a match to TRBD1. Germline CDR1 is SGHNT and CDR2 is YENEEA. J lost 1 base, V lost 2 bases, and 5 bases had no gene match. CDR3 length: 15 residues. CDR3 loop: CASSLLSTGSYEQYF. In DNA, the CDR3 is TGTGCCAGCAGCTTACTATCGACAGGGTCCTACGAGCAGTACTTC.

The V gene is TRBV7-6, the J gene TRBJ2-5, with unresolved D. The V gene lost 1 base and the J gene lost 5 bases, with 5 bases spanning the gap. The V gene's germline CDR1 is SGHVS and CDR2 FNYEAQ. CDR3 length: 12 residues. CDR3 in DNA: TGTGCCAGCAGCTTAGGGCCCGAGACCCAGTACTTC. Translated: CASSLGPETQYF. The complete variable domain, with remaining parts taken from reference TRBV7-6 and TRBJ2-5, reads GAGVSQSPRYKVTKRGQDVALRCDPISGHVSLYWYRQALGQGPEFLTYFNYEAQQDKSGLPNDRFSAERPEGSISTLTIQRTEQRDSAMYRCASSLGPETQYFGPGTRLLVL.

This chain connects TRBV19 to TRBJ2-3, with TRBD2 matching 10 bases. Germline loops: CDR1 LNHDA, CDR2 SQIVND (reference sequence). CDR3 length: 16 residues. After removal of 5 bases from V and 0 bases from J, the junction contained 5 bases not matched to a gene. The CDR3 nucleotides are TGTGCCAGTAGTTCCGGACTAGCGGCTAGCACAGATACGCAGTATTTT. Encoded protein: CASSSGLAASTDTQYF.

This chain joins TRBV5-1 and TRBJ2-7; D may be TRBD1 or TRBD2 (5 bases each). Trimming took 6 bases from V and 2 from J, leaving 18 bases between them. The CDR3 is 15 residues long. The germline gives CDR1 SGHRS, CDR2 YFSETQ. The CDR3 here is CASTEGTARAYEQYF. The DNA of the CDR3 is TGCGCCAGCACAGAAGGGACGGCCAGGGCCTACGAGCAGTACTTC.

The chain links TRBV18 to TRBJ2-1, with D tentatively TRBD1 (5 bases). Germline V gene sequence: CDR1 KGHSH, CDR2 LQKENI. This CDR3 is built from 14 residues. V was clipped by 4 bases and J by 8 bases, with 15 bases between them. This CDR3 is CASSRGLQVDEQFF. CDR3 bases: TGTGCCAGCTCACGGGGCCTTCAGGTGGATGAGCAGTTCTTC. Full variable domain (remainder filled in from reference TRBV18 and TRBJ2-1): NAGVMQNPRHLVRRRGQEARLRCSPMKGHSHVYWYRQLPEEGLKFMVYLQKENIIDESGMPKERFSAEFPKEGPSILRIQQVVRGDSAAYFCASSRGLQVDEQFFGPGTRLTVL.

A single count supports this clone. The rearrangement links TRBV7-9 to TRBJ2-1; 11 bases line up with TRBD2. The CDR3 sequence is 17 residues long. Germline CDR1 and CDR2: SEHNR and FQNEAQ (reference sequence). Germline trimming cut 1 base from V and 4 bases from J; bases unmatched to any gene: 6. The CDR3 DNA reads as TGTGCCAGCAGCTTAGGACTAGCGGGAACTGTTTACAATGAGCAGTTCTTC. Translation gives CASSLGLAGTVYNEQFF.

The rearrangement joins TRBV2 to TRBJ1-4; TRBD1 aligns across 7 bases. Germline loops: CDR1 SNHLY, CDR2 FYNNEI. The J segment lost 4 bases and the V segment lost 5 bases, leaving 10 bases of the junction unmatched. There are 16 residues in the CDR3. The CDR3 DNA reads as TGTGCCAGCAGTAAACGCAGACAGGGCATTAATGAAAAACTGTTTTTT. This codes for CASSKRRQGINEKLFF.

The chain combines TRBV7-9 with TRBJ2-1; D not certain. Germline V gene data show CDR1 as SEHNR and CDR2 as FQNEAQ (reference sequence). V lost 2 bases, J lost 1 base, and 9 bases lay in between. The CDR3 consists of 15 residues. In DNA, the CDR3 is TGTGCCAGCAGCTTATTATCGGTATCCTACAATGAGCAGTTCTTC. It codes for CASSLLSVSYNEQFF.

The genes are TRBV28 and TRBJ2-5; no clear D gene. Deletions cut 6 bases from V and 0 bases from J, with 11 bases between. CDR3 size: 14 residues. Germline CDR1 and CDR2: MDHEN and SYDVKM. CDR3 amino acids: CASRGMRDQETQYF. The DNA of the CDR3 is TGTGCCAGCAGGGGGATGAGAGACCAAGAGACCCAGTACTTC.

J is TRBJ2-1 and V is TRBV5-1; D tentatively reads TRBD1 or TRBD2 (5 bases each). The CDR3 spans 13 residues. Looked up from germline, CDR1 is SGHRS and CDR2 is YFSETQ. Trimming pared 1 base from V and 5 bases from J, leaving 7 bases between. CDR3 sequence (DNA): TGCGCCAGCAGCTTGCAGGGAGACAATGAGCAGTTCTTC. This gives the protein CASSLQGDNEQFF.

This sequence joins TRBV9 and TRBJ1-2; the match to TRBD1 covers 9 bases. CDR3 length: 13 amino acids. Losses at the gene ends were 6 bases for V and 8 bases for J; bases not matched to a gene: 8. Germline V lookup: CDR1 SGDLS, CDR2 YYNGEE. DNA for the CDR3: TGTGCCAGCACCCCGGGGACAGGGAACGGCTACACCTTC. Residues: CASTPGTGNGYTF.

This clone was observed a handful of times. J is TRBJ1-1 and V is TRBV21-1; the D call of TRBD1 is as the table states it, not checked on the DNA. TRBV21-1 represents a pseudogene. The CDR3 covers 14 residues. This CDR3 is CASSKARGNTEAFF. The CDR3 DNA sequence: TGTGCCAGCAGCAAAGCCAGGGGGAACACTGAAGCTTTCTTT.

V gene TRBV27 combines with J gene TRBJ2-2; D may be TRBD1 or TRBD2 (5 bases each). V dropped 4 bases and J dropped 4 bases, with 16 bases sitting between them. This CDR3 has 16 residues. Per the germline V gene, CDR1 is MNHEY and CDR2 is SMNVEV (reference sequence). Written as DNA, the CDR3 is TGTGCCAGCAGTTCAAGCCCGGGGCGATTCACCGGGGAGCTGTTTTTT. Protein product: CASSSSPGRFTGELFF.

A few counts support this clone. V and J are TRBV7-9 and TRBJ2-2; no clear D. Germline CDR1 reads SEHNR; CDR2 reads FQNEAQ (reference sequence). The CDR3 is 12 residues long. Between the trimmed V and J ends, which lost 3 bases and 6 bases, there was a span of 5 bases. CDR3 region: CASSFWAGELFF. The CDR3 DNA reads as TGTGCCAGCAGCTTTTGGGCCGGGGAGCTGTTTTTT.

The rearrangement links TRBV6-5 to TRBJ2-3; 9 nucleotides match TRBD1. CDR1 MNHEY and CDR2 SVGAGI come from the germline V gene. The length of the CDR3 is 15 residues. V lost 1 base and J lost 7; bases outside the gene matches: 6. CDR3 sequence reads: CASSYWTGEFNTQYF. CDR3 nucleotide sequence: TGTGCCAGCAGTTACTGGACAGGGGAGTTTAATACGCAGTATTTT.

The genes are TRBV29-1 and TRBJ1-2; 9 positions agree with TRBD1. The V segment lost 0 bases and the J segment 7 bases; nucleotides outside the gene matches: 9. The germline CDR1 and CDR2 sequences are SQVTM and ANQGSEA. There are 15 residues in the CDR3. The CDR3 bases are TGCAGCGTTGAAGATTGGACGGGACAGGGAACTGGCTACACCTTC. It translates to CSVEDWTGQGTGYTF.